The 20 T cell receptor beta chains presented below share a single source sample, sequenced in a study of T cells in Graves' hyperthyroidism and ophthalmopathy. The TCR beta CDR3 regions underwent amplification using RNA transcripts as the source. Primed by the HTBI set, a first-round RT-PCR was run on the TCR CDR3. TCRdb passed the multiplex PCR reads through MiXCR, listing each CDR3 protein once. Of about 59,000 distinct CDR3 sequences detected, around 53% appear once; the ten largest clones hold 2.5% to 4%. The sample taken for sequencing was blood. These receptors came from a woman aged 55-69 years with Graves' ophthalmopathy.

This chain connects TRBV7-2 to TRBJ2-1; 11 positions agree with TRBD2. CDR3 size: 13 residues. V dropped 8 bases and J dropped 10; count of bases not matched to a gene: 7. Germline-derived CDR1 and CDR2 are SGHTA and FQGNSA. This chain's CDR3 is CASGIAGGGEQFF. CDR3 sequence (DNA): TGTGCCAGCGGCATAGCGGGGGGGGGGGAGCAGTTCTTC.

The chain employs TRBV20-1 and TRBJ2-2; no firm D call. Germline V gene sequence: CDR1 DFQATT, CDR2 SNEGSKA (reference sequence). This CDR3 region has 15 residues. Trimming removed 3 bases at V and 4 bases at J, with 15 bases between. This chain's CDR3 is CSASLRYRPTGELFF. The CDR3 DNA follows: TGCAGTGCTAGCCTCAGATATAGGCCCACCGGGGAGCTGTTTTTT.

This clonotype showed up just a few times. This sequence joins TRBV29-1 and TRBJ2-5; tentative D call: TRBD2 (6 bases). The CDR3 consists of 14 residues. Germline assignment: CDR1 SQVTM and CDR2 ANQGSEA. With 5 bases removed from V and 4 bases from J, the gap between germline ends came to 17 bases. CDR3 bases: TGCAGCGTTAATCTCCGGGACTTTGGAGAGACCCAGTACTTC. Its protein is CSVNLRDFGETQYF.

This chain links TRBV15 with TRBJ2-7, with 13 positions matching TRBD2. J gave up 6 bases and V 3 bases, and 11 bases lay outside the gene matches. This CDR3 is built from 17 residues. Germline V CDR1 and CDR2: LNHNV, YYDKDF (reference sequence). The CDR3: CATSSPGLAGPPGEQYF. The CDR3 DNA follows: TGTGCCACCAGCAGCCCGGGACTAGCGGGACCTCCTGGCGAGCAGTACTTC.

This clonotype appeared many times. CDR3 sequence (DNA): TGTGCCAGCAGCTTAGAGGCCGGGGGCAATCAGCCCCAGCATTTT. Translated, it gives CASSLEAGGNQPQHF. V is TRBV11-2 and J is TRBJ1-5; D remains unclear. CDR1 is SGHAT, CDR2 FQNNGV, per germline. Deletions cut 0 bases from V and 2 bases from J, with 8 bases between. This CDR3 contains 15 residues.

This clonotype was counted a few times. V usage is TRBV25-1 and J usage is TRBJ2-1, with D unclear. CDR3 length equals 14 residues. Germline-derived CDR1 and CDR2 are MGHDK and SYGVNS. V lost 3 bases and J 9 bases, leaving 15 bases between the germline ends. The CDR3 nucleotides read TGTGCCAGCAGTGAGGTAGGGTATGGTGGTGAGCAGTTCTTC. Translating gives CASSEVGYGGEQFF.

The chain couples TRBV25-1 to TRBJ1-2, with 7 bases identical to TRBD1. V lost 2 bases to trimming and J lost 2 bases; unmatched junction nucleotides: 2. The CDR3 contains 14 residues. Germline CDR1 MGHDK, CDR2 SYGVNS. The CDR3 nucleotides read TGTGCCAGCAGTGAAATGGGACAGAACTATGGCTACACCTTC. Translating it yields CASSEMGQNYGYTF.

Concerning this clonotype itself: Since a much larger clone is just one base distant, this may be a read error. The chain is built from TRBV20-1 and TRBJ1-1; D may be TRBD1 (5 bases). Germline V CDR1 and CDR2: DFQATT, SNEGSKA (reference sequence). The CDR3 extends over 16 amino acids. Between the trimmed V and J ends, which lost 0 bases and 3 bases, there was a span of 17 bases. CDR3 in DNA: TGCAGTGCTAGAGAGCAAGGAGGGGAGTTGGACACTGAAGCTTTCTTT. Its protein is CSAREQGGELDTEAFF.

At least ten counts were recorded for this clonotype. The V gene is TRBV20-1, the J gene TRBJ2-7; D is unclear. V lost 4 bases and J lost 0, with 10 bases in between. Germline CDR1 reads DFQATT; CDR2 reads SNEGSKA (reference sequence). This CDR3 contains 13 residues. CDR3 nucleotide sequence: TGCAGTGCTAAGGTGCCGAGCTCCTACGAGCAGTACTTC. This gives the protein CSAKVPSSYEQYF.

This clonotype was seen many times. This chain connects TRBV18 to TRBJ1-1, with no clear D. Looked up from germline, CDR1 is KGHSH and CDR2 is LQKENI. The CDR3 has 13 amino acids. V was pared by 4 bases and J by 3 bases, with 9 bases between. CDR3 residues: CASSLRSDTEAFF. CDR3 sequence (DNA): TGTGCCAGCTCACTTCGGAGCGACACTGAAGCTTTCTTT.

This clonotype was seen more than once but under ten times. The CDR3 loop is CSVEGGAHNEQFF. CDR3 sequence (DNA): TGCAGCGTTGAAGGGGGGGCTCACAATGAGCAGTTCTTC. This sequence joins TRBV29-1 and TRBJ2-1, with D perhaps given as TRBD1 or TRBD2 (6 bases each). Germline CDR1 reads SQVTM; CDR2 reads ANQGSEA. The CDR3 runs to 13 residues. The V end was cut by 1 base, the J end by 5 bases, with 9 bases between.

The chain's CDR3 is CATTPTSGYYNEQYF. DNA of the CDR3: TGTGCCACCACGCCAACTAGCGGGTATTACAATGAGCAGTATTTT. V gene TRBV5-5 combines with J gene TRBJ2-3; 9 nucleotides align to TRBD2. The junction had 19 bases not matched to a gene; V was cut back by 9 bases and J by 11 bases. This CDR3 region has 15 residues. Looked up from germline, CDR1 is SGHKS and CDR2 is YYEKEE (reference sequence).

As for this clonotype: One junction end disagrees with the germline gene, perhaps due to a read error. This chain links TRBV14 with TRBJ1-1; 7 bases align to TRBD1. Germline CDR1 is SGHDN and CDR2 is FVKESK. The CDR3 runs to 15 residues. In DNA, the CDR3 is TGTGCCAGCAGGCCTGACAGGGCGGTGAACACTGAAGCTTGCTTT. Protein: CASRPDRAVNTEACF.

There are many counts of this clonotype. This sequence joins TRBV6-4 and TRBJ2-3; D is unclear. The V gene lost 5 bases and the J gene lost 0 bases, with 15 bases spanning the gap. Looked up from germline, CDR1 is MRHNA and CDR2 is SNTAGT. The CDR3 sequence is 16 residues long. DNA for the CDR3: TGTGCCAGCAGTCTGGCCGCGGACCCTAGCACAGATACGCAGTATTTT. Translated: CASSLAADPSTDTQYF.

This clonotype has only a few counts. This chain uses TRBV2 with TRBJ2-5; maybe TRBD2 (6 bases). The CDR3 sequence is 13 residues long. The germline V and J ends were trimmed by 6 bases and 1 base, with 9 bases remaining between them. Germline CDR1 SNHLY, CDR2 FYNNEI. The DNA of the CDR3 is TGTGCCAGCAGCGGGGACTTCCAAGAGACCCAGTACTTC. Translation gives CASSGDFQETQYF.

The chain couples TRBV20-1 to TRBJ2-3, with TRBD2 matching over 8 bases. Germline loops: CDR1 DFQATT, CDR2 SNEGSKA (reference sequence). The CDR3 totals 14 residues. Trimming at V came to 3 bases and at J to 4 bases, leaving 6 bases not matched to a gene. The CDR3 sequence is CSARVSGSPDTQYF. The CDR3 DNA follows: TGCAGTGCTAGGGTCAGCGGGAGTCCAGATACGCAGTATTTT.

Concerning this clonotype itself: Since no conserved phenylalanine or tryptophan closes the CDR3, a read error is the likely cause. The limits of the CDR3 on the DNA are not certain, so only TCRdb's listed CDR3 is given. The chain employs TRBV15 and TRBJ2-7; TRBD2 reflects the table's D call only, with no check against the DNA. Germline CDR1 LNHNV, CDR2 YYDKDF (reference sequence). A total of 11 residues make up the CDR3, ends included. The CDR3 loop reads CATSRVGGHDD.

Regarding this clonotype: A read error may produce the germline difference seen at one junction end. This rearrangement joins TRBV5-6 to TRBJ1-1; D unresolved. The CDR3 is 14 amino acids. In germline, CDR1 is SGHDT, CDR2 YYEEEE. This CDR3 reads CASSLAGTGGEAAF. The CDR3 DNA reads TGTGCCAGCAGCTTGGCGGGCACGGGAGGTGAAGCTGCCTTT.

This chain links TRBV5-1 with TRBJ2-1, with unresolved D. CDR1 is SGHRS, CDR2 YFSETQ, per germline. The CDR3 is 11 amino acids. The V end was cut by 1 base, the J end by 15 bases, with 11 bases between. CDR3 loop: CASSLINKRFF. CDR3 in DNA: TGCGCCAGCAGCTTGATCAATAAGCGGTTCTTC.

This clonotype was detected ten times or more. This sequence may be a read error, since a much larger clone differs from it by one base. It is likely a read error, because the conserved phenylalanine at the end of the CDR3 is missing. The genes are TRBV19 and TRBJ1-5; no reliable D call. Trimming stripped 5 bases from V and 0 bases from J, with 14 bases between. Germline CDR1 LNHDA, CDR2 SQIVND (reference sequence). The CDR3 extends over 16 amino acids. CDR3 coding DNA: TGTGCCAGTAGTCGTATCGCATCCTATAGCAATCAGCCCCAGCATCTT. Translated, it gives CASSRIASYSNQPQHL.